This TCR beta chain was observed in a study of T-cell reconstitution after alpha-beta-depleted transplantation in children. General study points: By one year post-transplant, T-cell counts and diversity largely arose from T cells that were newly produced. At day 60, the high TCRbeta diversity found in some patients originated from recipient T cells and thymic progenitors that had survived. Expanded clones from the graft, numbering several hundred, reportedly supplied alpha-beta T cells about two months after transplant.

Germline loops: CDR1 LNHNV, CDR2 YYDKDF (reference sequence). The CDR3 is 17 residues long. The germline V and J ends were trimmed by 0 bases and 3 bases, with 15 bases remaining between them. Details on this clonotype: Its antigen is unidentified.

For TCRbeta, the library was prepared with unique molecular identifiers. TCRdb reprocessed the PCR reads via MiXCR and lists one record per CDR3 protein. The repertoire includes about 470,000 distinct CDR3 sequences, 43% of them detected once, and under 35% sits in the top ten. The sample here was PBMCs, taken before TCRalphabeta/CD19-depleted stem cell transplant. The V gene is TRBV15, the J gene TRBJ2-1; D gene uncertain. The sequence came from a girl aged 2-10 years with aplastic anemia, due to receive a stem cell transplant. CDR3 coding DNA: TGTGCCACCAGCAGAGAGAAGTCAGCAAGTTTCTACAATGAGCAGTTCTTC. It yields the protein CATSREKSASFYNEQFF.